These T cell receptor beta chains were read from a single sample in a study of beta chain features in type 1 diabetes. Data came from immunoSEQ multiplex PCR; TCRdb stores just in-frame clones and leaves some out. The repertoire includes about 370,000 clones, about 14% of them detected once, and about 0.018% sits in the top ten. The material sequenced was naive CD4+ T cells from blood. The receptors derive from a woman between 18 and 29 years old in good health. Both conserved end residues are part of each CDR3. D genes are given only for firm matches. Clone size is shown for a subset of rows, as once, few, many or a class of expanded clone.

j_gene: TRBJ2-3; d_gene: TRBD1; abundance: .; v_gene: TRBV4-2; CDR3aa: CASSQDFFGAGRGTDTQYF; CDR3nt: TGTGCCAGCAGCCAAGATTTTTTTGGCGCTGGCAGGGGGACAGATACGCAGTATTTT
j_gene: TRBJ1-1; d_gene: .; abundance: .; v_gene: TRBV20-1; CDR3aa: CSANGETEAFF; CDR3nt: TGCAGTGCTAACGGAGAAACTGAAGCTTTCTTT
j_gene: TRBJ2-7; d_gene: .; abundance: few; v_gene: TRBV20-1; CDR3aa: CSPRNYEQYF; CDR3nt: TGCAGTCCGAGGAACTACGAGCAGTACTTC
j_gene: TRBJ1-2; d_gene: .; abundance: few; v_gene: TRBV7-9; CDR3aa: CASSLVLLGPRGYTF; CDR3nt: TGTGCCAGCAGCTTAGTTCTTTTGGGGCCTCGGGGCTACACCTTC
j_gene: TRBJ1-5; d_gene: TRBD1; abundance: .; v_gene: TRBV30; CDR3aa: CAWRDRYSNQPQHF; CDR3nt: TGTGCCTGGCGGGACAGATATAGCAATCAGCCCCAGCATTTT
j_gene: TRBJ1-4; d_gene: TRBD1; abundance: few; v_gene: TRBV7-2; CDR3aa: CASSPDRGGEEKLFF; CDR3nt: TGTGCCAGCAGCCCGGACAGGGGTGGGGAAGAAAAACTGTTTTTT
j_gene: TRBJ2-3; d_gene: .; abundance: few; v_gene: TRBV28; CDR3aa: CASSRTAGNTDTQYF; CDR3nt: TGTGCCAGCAGCAGGACCGCGGGAAACACAGATACGCAGTATTTT
j_gene: TRBJ2-2; d_gene: .; abundance: few; v_gene: TRBV7-2; CDR3aa: CASSYRSGNTGELFF; CDR3nt: TGTGCCAGCAGTTATCGGAGCGGGAACACCGGGGAGCTGTTTTTT
j_gene: TRBJ2-1; d_gene: TRBD2; abundance: .; v_gene: TRBV15; CDR3aa: CATSSSSGSLYNEQFF; CDR3nt: TGTGCCACCAGCAGTAGTAGCGGGAGCTTATACAATGAGCAGTTCTTC
j_gene: TRBJ2-5; d_gene: TRBD1; abundance: .; v_gene: TRBV2; CDR3aa: CASSRQGAGKTQYF; CDR3nt: TGTGCCAGCAGTCGACAGGGGGCCGGGAAGACCCAGTACTTC
j_gene: TRBJ2-6; d_gene: .; abundance: .; v_gene: TRBV16; CDR3aa: CASSPIVTGQMANVLTF; CDR3nt: TGTGCCAGCAGCCCTATCGTTACAGGGCAAATGGCCAACGTCCTGACTTTC
j_gene: TRBJ2-3; d_gene: TRBD2; abundance: few; v_gene: TRBV7-9; CDR3aa: CASSPPPSGRARTDTQYF; CDR3nt: TGTGCCAGCAGCCCCCCCCCTAGCGGGAGGGCCCGCACAGATACGCAGTATTTT
j_gene: TRBJ2-7; d_gene: TRBD2; abundance: .; v_gene: TRBV15; CDR3aa: CATSRSSEREKYEQYF; CDR3nt: TGTGCCACCAGCAGATCTTCTGAGCGGGAGAAATACGAGCAGTACTTC
j_gene: TRBJ2-1; d_gene: .; abundance: .; v_gene: TRBV4-1; CDR3aa: CASSLLHRDSNNEQFF; CDR3nt: TGCGCCAGCAGCCTCCTCCACCGAGACAGTAACAATGAGCAGTTCTTC
j_gene: TRBJ2-1; d_gene: TRBD1; abundance: few; v_gene: TRBV4-2; CDR3aa: CASSQESRGRTGGRNEQFF; CDR3nt: TGTGCCAGCAGCCAAGAATCGCGTGGCCGTACAGGGGGCAGGAATGAGCAGTTCTTC
j_gene: TRBJ2-6; d_gene: TRBD2; abundance: few; v_gene: TRBV5-4; CDR3aa: CASSLLRLAGSGANVLTF; CDR3nt: TGTGCCAGCAGCCTGCTGCGACTAGCGGGATCTGGGGCCAACGTCCTGACTTTC
j_gene: TRBJ2-7; d_gene: .; abundance: .; v_gene: TRBV30; CDR3aa: CAWSVNSLPQYF; CDR3nt: TGTGCCTGGAGTGTCAACAGTCTACCGCAGTACTTC
j_gene: TRBJ2-7; d_gene: TRBD2; abundance: .; v_gene: TRBV30; CDR3aa: CAWSVHGASGVQYF; CDR3nt: TGTGCCTGGAGTGTACACGGGGCTAGCGGGGTGCAGTACTTC
j_gene: TRBJ2-5; d_gene: .; abundance: few; v_gene: TRBV18; CDR3aa: CASSPGRQETQYF; CDR3nt: TGTGCCAGCTCACCGGGGCGACAAGAGACCCAGTACTTC
j_gene: TRBJ2-7; d_gene: TRBD2; abundance: .; v_gene: TRBV18; CDR3aa: CASSPSWAGAGYEQYF; CDR3nt: TGTGCCAGCTCACCTTCCTGGGCGGGAGCAGGCTACGAGCAGTACTTC
j_gene: TRBJ1-1; d_gene: .; abundance: few; v_gene: TRBV6-6; CDR3aa: CASSRQDNTEAFF; CDR3nt: TGTGCCAGCAGTCGACAGGACAACACTGAAGCTTTCTTT
j_gene: TRBJ2-7; d_gene: .; abundance: .; v_gene: TRBV5-4; CDR3aa: CASSPSVGRYEQYF; CDR3nt: TGTGCCAGCAGCCCTTCGGTGGGGAGGTACGAGCAGTACTTC
j_gene: TRBJ1-2; d_gene: .; abundance: few; v_gene: TRBV30; CDR3aa: CAWSVGRRYTF; CDR3nt: TGTGCCTGGAGTGTAGGGAGGCGCTACACCTTC
j_gene: TRBJ1-5; d_gene: .; abundance: few; v_gene: TRBV27; CDR3aa: CASSTVENQPQHF; CDR3nt: TGTGCCAGCAGCACCGTCGAGAATCAGCCCCAGCATTTT
j_gene: TRBJ1-1; d_gene: .; abundance: .; v_gene: TRBV7-3; CDR3aa: CASSARGGYTEAFF; CDR3nt: TGTGCCAGCAGCGCAAGGGGGGGTTACACTGAAGCTTTCTTT
j_gene: TRBJ2-4; d_gene: TRBD1; abundance: .; v_gene: TRBV6-6; CDR3aa: CASSYSERGPDIQYF; CDR3nt: TGTGCCAGCAGTTACTCAGAGAGGGGGCCGGACATTCAGTACTTC
j_gene: TRBJ2-7; d_gene: TRBD2; abundance: few; v_gene: TRBV5-4; CDR3aa: CASSLVRFSERENLSYEQYF; CDR3nt: TGTGCCAGCAGCTTGGTTCGATTTAGTGAGCGGGAGAACTTATCCTACGAGCAGTACTTC
j_gene: TRBJ1-1; d_gene: TRBD1; abundance: .; v_gene: TRBV7-9; CDR3aa: CASSFRTGALNTEAFF; CDR3nt: TGTGCCAGCAGCTTCCGGACAGGGGCCCTGAACACTGAAGCTTTCTTT
j_gene: TRBJ2-7; d_gene: .; abundance: .; v_gene: TRBV30; CDR3aa: CAWSGQAYEQYF; CDR3nt: TGTGCCTGGAGTGGGCAAGCCTACGAGCAGTACTTC
j_gene: TRBJ2-4; d_gene: TRBD2; abundance: .; v_gene: TRBV29-1; CDR3aa: CSVVPSGVNIQYF; CDR3nt: TGCAGCGTTGTACCTAGCGGGGTAAACATTCAGTACTTC
j_gene: TRBJ2-3; d_gene: .; abundance: .; v_gene: TRBV27; CDR3aa: CASSWQGTDTQYF; CDR3nt: TGTGCCAGCAGTTGGCAGGGCACAGATACGCAGTATTTT
j_gene: TRBJ2-7; d_gene: TRBD2; abundance: few; v_gene: TRBV18; CDR3aa: CASSPAGGPYEQYF; CDR3nt: TGTGCCAGCTCACCGGCGGGAGGGCCCTACGAGCAGTACTTC
j_gene: TRBJ1-2; d_gene: .; abundance: .; v_gene: TRBV5-1; CDR3aa: CASSLGEALNYGYTF; CDR3nt: TGCGCCAGCAGCTTGGGAGAAGCTCTAAACTATGGCTACACCTTC
j_gene: TRBJ1-2; d_gene: TRBD1; abundance: few; v_gene: TRBV5-4; CDR3aa: CASSFGTGEGYTF; CDR3nt: TGTGCCAGCAGCTTTGGGACAGGGGAAGGCTACACCTTC
j_gene: TRBJ1-2; d_gene: .; abundance: few; v_gene: TRBV9; CDR3aa: CASSASIGYGYTF; CDR3nt: TGTGCCAGCAGCGCTAGTATCGGCTATGGCTACACCTTC
j_gene: TRBJ2-1; d_gene: .; abundance: .; v_gene: TRBV7-9; CDR3aa: CASTMGASSSYNEQFF; CDR3nt: TGTGCCAGCACCATGGGAGCGTCGAGCTCCTACAATGAGCAGTTCTTC
j_gene: TRBJ2-1; d_gene: TRBD2; abundance: few; v_gene: TRBV7-3; CDR3aa: CASSARDYPPRGEQFF; CDR3nt: TGTGCCAGCAGCGCCCGGGACTACCCCCCAAGGGGTGAGCAGTTCTTC
j_gene: TRBJ2-7; d_gene: .; abundance: few; v_gene: TRBV19; CDR3aa: CASSKSTSDYGGYEQYF; CDR3nt: TGTGCCAGTAGTAAATCTACCTCGGACTATGGTGGCTACGAGCAGTACTTC
j_gene: TRBJ2-1; d_gene: TRBD2; abundance: few; v_gene: TRBV10-3; CDR3aa: CATWTSGKNEQFF; CDR3nt: TGTGCCACCTGGACTAGCGGGAAGAATGAGCAGTTCTTC
j_gene: TRBJ2-7; d_gene: .; abundance: .; v_gene: TRBV7-9; CDR3aa: CASSLEAYEQYF; CDR3nt: TGTGCCAGCAGCTTAGAAGCGTACGAGCAGTACTTC
j_gene: TRBJ2-1; d_gene: .; abundance: .; v_gene: TRBV20-1; CDR3aa: CSALGYNEQFF; CDR3nt: TGCAGTGCGCTCGGCTACAATGAGCAGTTCTTC
j_gene: TRBJ2-2; d_gene: TRBD2; abundance: .; v_gene: TRBV30; CDR3aa: CAWSGGRMTGELFF; CDR3nt: TGTGCCTGGAGTGGCGGGAGGATGACCGGGGAGCTGTTTTTT
j_gene: TRBJ2-2; d_gene: TRBD2; abundance: once; v_gene: TRBV4-3; CDR3aa: CASSQTGASGFLTGELFF; CDR3nt: TGCGCCAGCAGCCAGACTGGGGCTAGCGGGTTCTTAACCGGGGAGCTGTTTTTT
j_gene: TRBJ1-5; d_gene: .; abundance: .; v_gene: TRBV7-2; CDR3aa: CASSRSSNQPQHF; CDR3nt: TGTGCCAGCAGCCGTTCGAGCAATCAGCCCCAGCATTTT
j_gene: TRBJ2-3; d_gene: TRBD2; abundance: .; v_gene: TRBV5-4; CDR3aa: CASRVTSGASTDTQYF; CDR3nt: TGTGCCAGCAGGGTAACTAGCGGAGCCAGCACAGATACGCAGTATTTT
j_gene: TRBJ2-7; d_gene: .; abundance: .; v_gene: TRBV10-3; CDR3aa: CAISGQGPALTGGQYF; CDR3nt: TGTGCCATCAGTGGACAGGGGCCTGCTTTGACGGGGGGGCAGTACTTC
j_gene: TRBJ2-3; d_gene: TRBD2; abundance: .; v_gene: TRBV15; CDR3aa: CATSRVLGGGTDTQYF; CDR3nt: TGTGCCACCAGCAGAGTGCTTGGGGGGGGCACAGATACGCAGTATTTT
j_gene: TRBJ2-7; d_gene: TRBD2; abundance: .; v_gene: TRBV18; CDR3aa: CASSRLANYEQYF; CDR3nt: TGTGCCAGCTCGCGACTAGCGAACTACGAGCAGTACTTC
j_gene: TRBJ2-7; d_gene: TRBD2; abundance: few; v_gene: TRBV5-4; CDR3aa: CASSSRTSPPYEQYF; CDR3nt: TGTGCCAGCAGCTCGAGGACTAGCCCCCCGTACGAGCAGTACTTC
j_gene: TRBJ2-6; d_gene: .; abundance: .; v_gene: TRBV6-1; CDR3aa: CASSGGSTGANVLTF; CDR3nt: TGTGCCAGCAGTGGCGGCTCCACTGGGGCCAACGTCCTGACTTTC
j_gene: TRBJ2-1; d_gene: TRBD2; abundance: few; v_gene: TRBV6-6; CDR3aa: CASSSLAGVYNEQFF; CDR3nt: TGTGCCAGCAGTTCACTAGCGGGAGTTTACAATGAGCAGTTCTTC
j_gene: TRBJ1-5; d_gene: TRBD1; abundance: .; v_gene: TRBV30; CDR3aa: CAWSAPGQGFNRPQHF; CDR3nt: TGTGCCTGGAGTGCCCCGGGACAGGGATTTAATCGGCCCCAGCATTTT
j_gene: TRBJ1-1; d_gene: .; abundance: .; v_gene: TRBV30; CDR3aa: CAWRRTVNTEAFF; CDR3nt: TGTGCCTGGAGGAGGACAGTGAACACTGAAGCTTTCTTT